What follows are 3 T cell receptor beta chains derived from one specimen sequenced in a study of OX40 agonist ivuxolimab in advanced cancers. The method was immunoSEQ multiplex PCR; TCRdb's version includes in-frame clones alone and lacks a portion of them. Among about 72,000 clones listed, roughly four fifths were seen once. Sample: CD4+ or CD8+ T cells sorted from blood, taken in a trial of the OX40 agonist ivuxolimab. These TCRs come from an adult with an advanced solid tumor such as melanoma, head and neck, liver or kidney cancer.

V is TRBV19 and J is TRBJ2-7, with 8 bases matching TRBD1. The ends lost 5 bases at V and 6 bases at J; junction bases unmatched: 12. This CDR3 has 15 residues. Looked up from germline, CDR1 is LNHDA and CDR2 is SQIVND (reference sequence). This CDR3 reads CASSGRDRYHSEQYF. CDR3 DNA: TGTGCCAGTAGTGGAAGGGACAGGTATCATTCCGAGCAGTACTTC.

This chain uses TRBV5-4 with TRBJ2-3, with D perhaps matching TRBD1 (6 bases). The length of the CDR3 is 17 residues. Germline CDR1 SGHNT, CDR2 YYREEE (reference sequence). Between the trimmed V and J ends, which lost 3 bases and 2 bases, there was a span of 19 bases. CDR3 coding DNA: TGTGCCAGCAGCTCTGCCCCGCAGGGGATTCACACAGATACGCAGTATTTT. Translating gives CASSSAPQGIHTDTQYF.

The chain uses TRBV11-2 and TRBJ2-1, with TRBD1 matching 8 bases. The germline V gene has CDR1 SGHAT and CDR2 FQNNGV. The length of the CDR3 is 17 residues. V trimming: 5 bases; J trimming: 4 bases; junction bases outside the gene matches: 13. The chain's CDR3 is CASSTLVGRTGYNEQFF. CDR3 in DNA: TGTGCCAGCAGCACCTTAGTCGGGCGGACAGGGTACAATGAGCAGTTCTTC.